The 32 T cell receptor beta chains listed next were all sequenced from one sample in a study of T-cell reconstitution after alpha-beta-depleted transplantation in children. As it was prepared, the TCRbeta library received unique molecular identifiers. One entry per CDR3 protein, called by TCRdb with MiXCR from the PCR reads. Of approximately 340,000 distinct CDR3 sequences in the sample, about 9.4% are singletons; the top ten hold around 2.5%. Sequencing was performed on PBMCs from the stem cell graft donor, taken from the stem cell graft. These receptors were taken from a human donor who donated a stem cell graft to a child with acute lymphoblastic leukemia.

The genes are TRBV7-3 and TRBJ2-7, with D maybe TRBD2 (6 bases). Looked up from germline, CDR1 is SGHTA and CDR2 is FQGTGA. Trimming cost V 2 bases and J 3 bases, with 17 bases left between them. This CDR3 is built from 16 residues. This chain's CDR3 is CASSLHSTSSSYEQYF. CDR3 in DNA: TGTGCCAGCAGCTTACACTCGACTAGTTCGAGCTACGAGCAGTACTTC.

The genes are TRBV28 and TRBJ2-7, with D perhaps matching TRBD1 or TRBD2 (6 bases each). Trimming took 6 bases from V and 0 from J, leaving 15 bases between them. Germline V CDR1 and CDR2: MDHEN, SYDVKM. The CDR3 totals 15 residues. CDR3 in amino acids: CASSWRGSSSYEQYF. In DNA, the CDR3 is TGTGCCAGCAGCTGGAGGGGGAGCAGCTCCTACGAGCAGTACTTC.

This clonotype was counted between two and nine times. The chain recombines TRBV6-5 with TRBJ2-7; a possible D gene is TRBD1 (6 bases). The V end lost 0 bases, the J end lost 4 bases, and 19 bases lay between the germline ends. CDR3 length: 17 amino acids. Germline CDR1 reads MNHEY; CDR2 reads SVGAGI. The CDR3 is CASSYSMPGQISYEQYF. The CDR3 bases are TGTGCCAGCAGTTACTCCATGCCGGGACAAATTTCTTACGAGCAGTACTTC.

V gene TRBV5-1 combines with J gene TRBJ2-2; 7 bases are a match to TRBD2. The J segment lost 5 bases and the V segment lost 0 bases, leaving 7 bases of the junction unmatched. Per the germline V gene, CDR1 is SGHRS and CDR2 is YFSETQ. The CDR3 has 16 amino acids. This chain's CDR3 is CASSLEAAGETGELFF. CDR3 bases: TGCGCCAGCAGCTTGGAGGCTGCGGGAGAAACCGGGGAGCTGTTTTTT.

Many counts were recorded for this clonotype. The J gene is TRBJ1-6, the V gene TRBV6-5; D is uncertain. The length of the CDR3 is 13 residues. V was cut by 3 bases and J by 7 bases, with 7 bases left in between. Germline loops: CDR1 MNHEY, CDR2 SVGAGI. The CDR3 DNA sequence: TGTGCCAGCAGTTATTTGGGGAATTCACCCCTCCACTTT. This encodes CASSYLGNSPLHF.

Worth noting for this clonotype: One end of the junction is discordant with germline, which a read error may explain. J is TRBJ2-1 and V is TRBV20-1; 9 nucleotides match TRBD2. The CDR3 contains 15 residues. Germline loops: CDR1 DFQATT, CDR2 SNEGSKA (reference sequence). CDR3 coding DNA: TGCAGTGCTAGAGATCGACTAGCGGAATACAATGAGCTGTTCTTC. This sequence encodes CSARDRLAEYNELFF.

This clonotype was recorded at least ten times. This sequence joins TRBV27 and TRBJ2-1; 7 bases match TRBD2. The V and J ends lost 3 bases and 4 bases, in that order; junction bases with no gene match: 9. The CDR3 spans 16 residues. Germline V gives CDR1 MNHEY, CDR2 SMNVEV (reference sequence). The chain's CDR3 is CASSFETSSLYNEQFF. The CDR3 DNA reads as TGTGCCAGCAGTTTCGAGACTAGCTCCCTTTACAATGAGCAGTTCTTC.

The chain joins TRBV20-1 to TRBJ1-2, with 7 nucleotides matching TRBD1. Germline-derived CDR1 and CDR2 are DFQATT and SNEGSKA (reference sequence). This CDR3 is built from 12 residues. The J segment lost 8 bases and the V segment lost 4 bases, leaving 7 bases of the junction unmatched. CDR3: CSANPGGEGYTF. CDR3 bases: TGCAGTGCTAACCCAGGGGGAGAAGGCTACACCTTC.

The rearrangement links TRBV9 to TRBJ2-3, with D maybe TRBD2 (6 bases). Germline CDR1 SGDLS, CDR2 YYNGEE. Trimming left V 2 bases short and J 0 bases short, with 10 bases between. The CDR3 is 15 amino acids. The CDR3 loop is CASSVGRSSTDTQYF. CDR3 nucleotides: TGTGCCAGCAGCGTCGGGAGATCTAGCACAGATACGCAGTATTTT.

The chain combines TRBV20-1 with TRBJ2-1, with 8 bases aligning to TRBD2. The CDR3 sequence is 16 residues long. The junction had 9 bases not matched to a gene; V was cut back by 0 bases and J by 5 bases. Germline V gene data show CDR1 as DFQATT and CDR2 as SNEGSKA (reference sequence). CDR3 region: CSARDSAAGVHNEQFF. As DNA, the CDR3 is TGCAGTGCTAGAGATTCGGCAGCGGGAGTGCACAATGAGCAGTTCTTC.

This clonotype was recorded a few times. The chain carries TRBV5-1 and TRBJ2-1, with 15 bases fitting TRBD2. The J segment lost 8 bases and the V segment lost 4 bases, leaving 10 bases of the junction unmatched. There are 17 residues in the CDR3. In germline, CDR1 is SGHRS, CDR2 YFSETQ. The CDR3 region is CASSLGLAGGPFDEQFF. The CDR3 nucleotides read TGCGCCAGCAGCCTGGGACTAGCGGGAGGCCCTTTCGATGAGCAGTTCTTC.

This clonotype was observed a handful of times. The chain combines TRBV10-3 with TRBJ2-2; D is ambiguous. The V gene's germline CDR1 is ENHRY and CDR2 SYGVKD. Trimming pared 4 bases from V and 4 bases from J, leaving 13 bases between. The CDR3 is made up of 15 amino acids. CDR3 protein: CAISVGSRPTGELFF. In nucleotides, the CDR3 is TGTGCCATCAGTGTGGGCAGTAGACCCACCGGGGAGCTGTTTTTT.

The rearrangement links TRBV3-1 to TRBJ2-7; 9 positions match TRBD1. The CDR3 has 16 residues. The J segment lost 0 bases and the V segment lost 5 bases, leaving 8 bases of the junction unmatched. Germline CDR1 LGHDT, CDR2 YNNKEL (reference sequence). The CDR3 is CASSEAGTGSSYEQYF. The CDR3 region has the DNA TGTGCCAGCAGCGAGGCCGGGACAGGGAGCTCCTACGAGCAGTACTTC.

The CDR3 DNA follows: TGTGCCAGCAGCCCTCCTCCGGGGGGCGGTTCACCCCTCCACTTT. Translation gives CASSPPPGGGSPLHF. The V and J genes are TRBV7-9 and TRBJ1-6, with a weak D call TRBD1 (6 bases). With 5 bases removed from V and 9 bases from J, the gap between germline ends came to 17 bases. CDR1 is SEHNR and CDR2 is FQNEAQ in the germline V gene (reference sequence). This CDR3 spans 15 amino acids.

The rearrangement joins TRBV6-1 to TRBJ2-7; 7 positions match TRBD1. Germline assignment: CDR1 MNHNS and CDR2 SASEGT. The CDR3 loop spans 13 amino acids. J lost 6 bases, V lost 3 bases, and 5 bases had no gene match. The CDR3 loop reads CASSDTRGSEQYF. Here the CDR3 DNA reads TGTGCCAGCAGTGATACCAGGGGGAGCGAGCAGTACTTC.

The J gene is TRBJ2-1, the V gene TRBV27; D gene uncertain. The CDR3 totals 12 residues. Trimming cost V 3 bases and J 12 bases, with 12 bases left between them. The germline CDR1 and CDR2 sequences are MNHEY and SMNVEV (reference sequence). Written as DNA, the CDR3 is TGTGCCAGCAGTTTGGACCCGGCAGCGCAGTTCTTC. Encoded protein: CASSLDPAAQFF.

This sequence joins TRBV6-2 or TRBV6-3 and TRBJ1-1, with unresolved D. This CDR3 is 13 amino acids long. Germline CDR1 and CDR2: MNHEY and SVGEGT. V was clipped by 4 bases and J by 1 base, with 7 bases between them. CDR3 protein: CASSFASNTEAFF. Written as DNA, the CDR3 is TGTGCCAGCAGTTTTGCATCGAACACTGAAGCTTTCTTT.

The CDR3 DNA is TGTGCCAGCAGGGACACTGGGGGCAAAACCTACGAGCAGTACTTC. Translated: CASRDTGGKTYEQYF. The chain employs TRBV11-2 and TRBJ2-7, with a weak D call TRBD1 (6 bases). Germline-derived CDR1 and CDR2 are SGHAT and FQNNGV. The CDR3 consists of 15 residues. Between the trimmed V and J ends, which lost 6 bases and 2 bases, there was a span of 17 bases.

The chain links TRBV6-2 or TRBV6-3 to TRBJ2-1; the match to TRBD2 covers 10 bases. Germline CDR1 reads MNHEY; CDR2 reads SVGEGT. The CDR3 loop spans 15 amino acids. V lost 6 bases, J lost 6 bases, and 8 bases stayed unmatched. CDR3 in DNA: TGTGCCAGCAGACACCTACTAGCGGGATTCAATGAGCAGTTCTTC. It codes for CASRHLLAGFNEQFF.

J is TRBJ2-1 and V is TRBV29-1, with TRBD2 matching over 11 bases. Germline loops: CDR1 SQVTM, CDR2 ANQGSEA. J gave up 4 bases and V 7 bases, and 9 bases lay outside the gene matches. The CDR3 has 15 amino acids. The CDR3 reads CSALLAGVRYNEQFF. As DNA, the CDR3 is TGCAGCGCCCTACTAGCGGGAGTTAGATACAATGAGCAGTTCTTC.

This clonotype has only a few counts. The chain combines TRBV11-2 with TRBJ2-1; D ambiguous. This CDR3 is built from 15 residues. CDR1 is SGHAT and CDR2 is FQNNGV in the germline V gene. V dropped 4 bases and J dropped 4 bases, with 14 bases sitting between them. CDR3 DNA sequence: TGTGCCAGCAGCTCTGGGGTGCCCAGGTACAATGAGCAGTTCTTC. Amino acid sequence: CASSSGVPRYNEQFF.

The chain employs TRBV27 and TRBJ2-3, with 11 bases aligning to TRBD1. Germline CDR1 MNHEY, CDR2 SMNVEV (reference sequence). J gave up 4 bases and V 5 bases, and 8 bases lay outside the gene matches. The CDR3 is 16 residues long. CDR3 sequence (DNA): TGTGCCAGCAGTCCCCCCTGGACAGGGGGCTCAGATACGCAGTATTTT. Residues: CASSPPWTGGSDTQYF.

This clonotype has a handful of counts. The rearrangement uses TRBV6-5 and TRBJ1-3; no reliable D call. The V gene lost 0 bases and the J gene lost 0 bases, with 6 bases spanning the gap. Germline V gene data show CDR1 as MNHEY and CDR2 as SVGAGI. The CDR3 totals 15 residues. Written as DNA, the CDR3 is TGTGCCAGCAGTTACTCCATTTACTCTGGAAACACCATATATTTT. Translated, it gives CASSYSIYSGNTIYF.

The chain recombines TRBV10-3 with TRBJ1-6, with TRBD1 as a possible D gene (6 bases). Germline CDR1 reads ENHRY; CDR2 reads SYGVKD. Trimming cost V 7 bases and J 6 bases, with 10 bases left between them. The CDR3 runs to 13 residues. CDR3 sequence (DNA): TGTGCCATCACCGGGACAATTAATTCACCCCTCCACTTT. Protein: CAITGTINSPLHF.

This clonotype was seen more than once but under ten times. The chain is built from TRBV7-8 and TRBJ1-1; TRBD1 agrees at 12 bases. Per the germline V gene, CDR1 is SGHVS and CDR2 is FQNEAQ. This CDR3 region has 15 residues. The J segment lost 10 bases and the V segment lost 5 bases, leaving 11 bases of the junction unmatched. CDR3: CASSRGTGGGSGAFF. The CDR3 DNA is TGTGCCAGCAGCCGGGGGACAGGGGGCGGGAGCGGAGCTTTCTTT.

This clonotype was seen a handful of times. The V and J genes are TRBV7-3 and TRBJ2-5; 8 positions agree with TRBD2. The V gene's germline CDR1 is SGHTA and CDR2 FQGTGA. Trimming at V came to 3 bases and at J to 4 bases, leaving 10 bases not matched to a gene. There are 16 residues in the CDR3. The CDR3 region has the DNA TGTGCCAGCAGCTTTGATAGCGGGACGGGACGAGAGACCCAGTACTTC. Encoded protein: CASSFDSGTGRETQYF.

The table lists this clonotype with a few counts. V gene TRBV30 combines with J gene TRBJ1-1; 11 bases fit TRBD1. CDR1 and CDR2 (germline): GTSNPN, SVGIG (reference sequence). The CDR3 loop spans 15 amino acids. Trimming removed 4 bases from V and 9 bases from J; junction bases left unmatched: 13. In DNA form, the CDR3 reads TGTGCCTGGACTTTGAACGGACAGGGGGCTTCCCAAGCTTTCTTT. Its translation is CAWTLNGQGASQAFF. The variable domain in full, with the rest retrieved from reference TRBV30 and TRBJ1-1, is SQTIHQWPATLVQPVGSPLSLECTVEGTSNPNLYWYRQAAGRGLQLLFYSVGIGQISSEVPQNLSASRPQDRQFILSSKKLLLSDSGFYLCAWTLNGQGASQAFFGQGTRLTVV.

This chain uses TRBV5-1 with TRBJ2-7; TRBD2 is a possible D gene (6 bases). Trimming took off 5 bases at V and 4 bases at J, with 19 bases between the two ends. Germline V gene lookup returns CDR1 SGHRS and CDR2 YFSETQ. CDR3 length: 15 amino acids. CDR3 in amino acids: CASSTGGDLRYEQYF. The CDR3 DNA is TGCGCCAGCAGTACAGGCGGGGACTTGAGGTACGAGCAGTACTTC.

This clonotype was seen more than once but under ten times. The chain joins TRBV7-9 to TRBJ2-7; D gene uncertain. The CDR3 loop spans 13 amino acids. V was pared by 5 bases and J by 6 bases, with 14 bases between. Germline V lookup: CDR1 SEHNR, CDR2 FQNEAQ (reference sequence). The CDR3 region is CASSADGLSEQYF. The CDR3, as DNA: TGTGCCAGCAGCGCCGACGGCCTGAGCGAGCAGTACTTC.

This clonotype was seen more than once but under ten times. CDR3 in amino acids: CASTMTSGFNPNTGELFF. CDR3 coding DNA: TGTGCCAGCACGATGACTAGCGGTTTTAATCCGAACACCGGGGAGCTGTTTTTT. The chain joins TRBV6-1 to TRBJ2-2, with 9 positions matching TRBD2. The CDR3 sequence is 18 residues long. V gave up 7 bases and J gave up 0 bases; unmatched junction bases: 12. Germline V gene data show CDR1 as MNHNS and CDR2 as SASEGT.

This clonotype was detected many times. The rearrangement links TRBV7-3 to TRBJ2-3, with TRBD2 matching over 9 bases. Germline CDR1 reads SGHTA; CDR2 reads FQGTGA. The V gene end was trimmed by 5 bases and the J gene end by 6 bases; junction bases not matched to a gene: 18. CDR3 size: 18 residues. CDR3 residues: CASSPRGGRALPTDTQYF. CDR3 nucleotides: TGTGCCAGCAGCCCCCGTGGCGGGAGGGCCCTTCCAACGGATACGCAGTATTTT.

V is TRBV7-6 and J is TRBJ2-2; D is perhaps TRBD1 (5 bases). V was shortened by 0 bases and J by 3 bases, with 5 bases between the two germline ends. Germline CDR1 is SGHVS and CDR2 is FNYEAQ. The CDR3 is made up of 14 amino acids. In nucleotides, the CDR3 is TGTGCCAGCAGCTTAGCGACAGACACCGGGGAGCTGTTTTTT. Its translation is CASSLATDTGELFF. Drawing the rest from reference TRBV7-6 and TRBJ2-2, the complete variable domain is GAGVSQSPRYKVTKRGQDVALRCDPISGHVSLYWYRQALGQGPEFLTYFNYEAQQDKSGLPNDRFSAERPEGSISTLTIQRTEQRDSAMYRCASSLATDTGELFFGEGSRLTVL.